A selection of T cell receptor beta chains follows, all from one sample in a study of blood T cell repertoires in COVID-19. The protocol was immunoSEQ multiplex PCR, while the TCRdb copy is restricted to in-frame clones and leaves out a portion. The sample records 100,000 to 130,000 clones, around nine tenths being singletons. Sequenced material: peripheral blood. Receptors originate from a woman in her twenties or thirties with acute or convalescent COVID-19. Both conserved end residues are part of each CDR3. The D gene is left open where the match is weak. Only some rows state a clone size, as once, few, many or a class for expanded clones.

d_call clone_size j_call v_call cdr3_nt cdr3_aa
NA NA TRBJ1-2 TRBV27 TGTGCCAGCAGTTCTACCAGGATTTATGAAGGCTACACCTTC CASSSTRIYEGYTF
TRBD1 NA TRBJ2-7 TRBV28 TGTGCCAGCAGTCCCAGGACAGGGATAATCCACGAGCAGTACTTC CASSPRTGIIHEQYF
TRBD1 NA TRBJ1-1 TRBV3-1/TRBV3-2 TGTGCCAGCAGCCACAGACAGGGGGAGACTGAAGCTTTCTTT CASSHRQGETEAFF
TRBD2 NA TRBJ2-7 TRBV19 TGTGCCAGTAGTATCTCAGCTAGCGGGACCAACGAGCAGTACTTC CASSISASGTNEQYF
TRBD1 NA TRBJ2-7 TRBV27 TGTGCCAGCAGCCGGGACAGGACCTACGAGCAGTACTTC CASSRDRTYEQYF
NA few TRBJ2-5 TRBV19 TGTGCCGCCGCCAGGGACTCTCAAGAGACCCAGTACTTC CAAARDSQETQYF
NA NA TRBJ1-1 TRBV29-1 TGCAGCGTTGAGGGCAGCCCGAACACTGAAGCTTTCTTT CSVEGSPNTEAFF
NA NA TRBJ1-6 TRBV12-5 TGTGCTAGTGGTCCCTTTATCAGCTCCTATAATTCACCCCTCCACTTT CASGPFISSYNSPLHF
TRBD2 NA TRBJ2-3 TRBV3-1/TRBV3-2 TGTGCCAGCAGCCGCGGATACGGGAGGGCCACAGATACGCAGTATTTT CASSRGYGRATDTQYF
NA NA TRBJ2-1 TRBV15 TGTGCCACCAGCAGGAGGGGGGGTGAGCAGTTCTTC CATSRRGGEQFF
TRBD1 NA TRBJ2-5 TRBV10-2 TGCGCCAGCACGACCGGGACAGGGGTAGAGACCCAGTACTTC CASTTGTGVETQYF
NA NA TRBJ1-3 TRBV29-1 TGCAGCGTTGAAGACACCACAGGGAGCTCTGGAAACACCATATATTTT CSVEDTTGSSGNTIYF
TRBD1 NA TRBJ1-3 TRBV30 TGTGCCTGGAGTGTCCCAGGGGGGCACTCTGGAAACACCATATATTTT CAWSVPGGHSGNTIYF
NA NA TRBJ2-5 TRBV3-1/TRBV3-2 TGTGCCAGCAGCCAACGCAGGGGGGATAACCAAGAGACCCAGTACTTC CASSQRRGDNQETQYF
TRBD1 NA TRBJ1-4 TRBV19 TGTGCCAGTAGTATTGGGACAGGGGCTGAAAAACTGTTTTTT CASSIGTGAEKLFF
NA NA TRBJ2-1 TRBV19 TGTGCCAGTAGTACGTCCTTGGAAGCGGCCTACGGTGAGCAGTTCTTC CASSTSLEAAYGEQFF
NA NA TRBJ2-6 TRBV7-2 TGTGCCAGCAGCTTAGCGGGGTACAGGGTAAGCGGCGGGGCCAACGTCCTGACTTTC CASSLAGYRVSGGANVLTF
NA NA TRBJ2-1 TRBV25-1 TGTGCCAGCAGTAGTGTCTGGGTAAGGGGCAAGAACAATGAGCAGTTCTTC CASSSVWVRGKNNEQFF
NA NA TRBJ1-3 TRBV7-9 TGTGCCAGCAGCTCTCGGGGAGTGGGTCACGGAAACACCATATATTTT CASSSRGVGHGNTIYF
NA NA TRBJ1-2 TRBV27 TGTGCCAGCAGTTTGAGGCAGGGCGGTGGCTACACCTTC CASSLRQGGGYTF
NA NA TRBJ1-2 TRBV14 TGTGCCAGCAGCCCGCGGGCCCACTTGGGGGGCTACACCTTC CASSPRAHLGGYTF
TRBD2 NA TRBJ2-5 TRBV9 TGTGCCAGCAGCGTAGGGATAGCGGGGGGATACCAAGAGACCCAGTACTTC CASSVGIAGGYQETQYF
NA NA TRBJ2-2 TRBV7-8 TGTGCCAGCAGCTTAATACTAGCTAAGACCGGGGAGCTGTTTTTT CASSLILAKTGELFF
NA NA TRBJ1-2 TRBV6-5 TGTGCCTCATACGGGGGGGCTAGCTATGGCTACACCTTC CASYGGASYGYTF
TRBD2 NA TRBJ2-7 TRBV15 TGTGCCACCAGCATTGGTAAGGGACTAAGCTCCTACGAGCAGTACTTC CATSIGKGLSSYEQYF
NA NA TRBJ1-2 TRBV4-1 TGCGCCAGCAGCCAAAGCCCGATGGCCCAGGGCGCCTATGGCTACACCTTC CASSQSPMAQGAYGYTF
NA NA TRBJ2-5 TRBV3-1/TRBV3-2 TGTGCCAGCAGGGACAGTCAAGAGACCCAGTACTTC CASRDSQETQYF
TRBD2 NA TRBJ2-1 TRBV19 TGTGCCAGTACCACGTGGGGGGGGATGAACAATGAGCAGTTCTTC CASTTWGGMNNEQFF
TRBD1 NA TRBJ1-6 TRBV6-1 TGTGCCAGCAGTGGCACCGGGACAGACCATAATTCACCCCTCCACTTT CASSGTGTDHNSPLHF
NA NA TRBJ1-3 TRBV28 TGTGCCAGCAGTCCAGGGGCGACTGGAAACACCATATATTTT CASSPGATGNTIYF
NA NA TRBJ1-4 TRBV7-9 TGTGCCAGCAGCTTATCGGCGGGTTTTGAAAAACTGTTTTTT CASSLSAGFEKLFF
TRBD2 NA TRBJ2-1 TRBV18 TGTGCCAGCTCACCACGTAGCGGGGCAAACAATGAGCAGTTCTTC CASSPRSGANNEQFF
NA once TRBJ1-1 TRBV25-1 TGTGCCAGCAGTGAAGACGGGGGGTATAGTACTGAAGCTTTCTTT CASSEDGGYSTEAFF
TRBD1 once TRBJ2-7 TRBV7-2 TGTGCCAGCAGCTTAGGGGCCCGGACAGGCTCCTACGAGCAGTACTTC CASSLGARTGSYEQYF
NA NA TRBJ1-1 TRBV20-1 TGCAGTGCTTCCCCCGGGGTCGAGGCTTTCTTT CSASPGVEAFF
TRBD2 NA TRBJ2-1 TRBV2 TGTGCCAGCAGGTACCGACTAGCCCGTGGCCACAATGAGCAGTTCTTC CASRYRLARGHNEQFF
TRBD2 once TRBJ2-2 TRBV7-3 TGTGCCAGCAGCACCCGAGCTAGCGGGAGTCGGACCGGGGAGCTGTTTTTT CASSTRASGSRTGELFF
TRBD1 NA TRBJ1-2 TRBV19 TGTGCCAGTAGTATTGGACAGGGGGCAGGGGGCTACACCTTC CASSIGQGAGGYTF
NA NA TRBJ2-7 TRBV21-1 TGTGCCAGGACAGGACTAGCGGGGTCTCTCACCTCCTACGAGCAGTACTTC CARTGLAGSLTSYEQYF
NA NA TRBJ1-5 TRBV6-1 TGTGCCAGCAGTGAAGGGGCTCGTGCTCAGCCCCAGCATTTT CASSEGARAQPQHF
NA NA TRBJ1-2 TRBV15 TGTGCCACCAGCGCAGGGAATTCAGGGAACTATGGCTACACCTTC CATSAGNSGNYGYTF
TRBD1 NA TRBJ1-2 TRBV3-1/TRBV3-2 TGTGCCAGCAGCCCGGACAGGCCTAACTATGGCTACACCTTC CASSPDRPNYGYTF
NA NA TRBJ1-6 TRBV28 TGTGCCAGCAGTTTGTCTCGGGGTTCACCCCTCCACTTT CASSLSRGSPLHF
TRBD2 NA TRBJ2-1 TRBV19 TGTGCCAGTAGTATCCGGACTAGCCTAAATGAGCAGTTCTTC CASSIRTSLNEQFF
TRBD2 NA TRBJ2-1 TRBV11-2 TGTGCCAGCAGCCGACAAGGACTAGATGGCGATGAGCAGTTCTTC CASSRQGLDGDEQFF
TRBD1 NA TRBJ1-2 TRBV27 TGTGCCAGCAGTACCTCGACAGGGGGTTTTGGCTACACCTTC CASSTSTGGFGYTF
NA NA TRBJ2-6 TRBV11-3 TGTGCCAGCAGCTTAGATCTCACTAGTTCCCCCGTCTGGGCCAACGTCCTGACTTTC CASSLDLTSSPVWANVLTF
TRBD1 NA TRBJ2-5 TRBV7-9 TGTGCCAGCAGCCCCCCCACCGACAGGGTGATTGGGACCCAGTACTTC CASSPPTDRVIGTQYF
TRBD2 few TRBJ2-2 TRBV10-3 TGTGCCATCAGTGAGTCGACTAGCCTTACCCCCGGGGAGCTGTTTTTT CAISESTSLTPGELFF
TRBD1 NA TRBJ1-2 TRBV15 TGTGCCACCAGCAGGACAGGGCCAGTAAGCTACACCTTC CATSRTGPVSYTF
NA NA TRBJ1-2 TRBV6-5 TGTGCCAGCAGTTACCGCGGGGGGCTCGGCTATGGCTACACCTTC CASSYRGGLGYGYTF
NA NA TRBJ2-1 TRBV11-3 TGTGCCAGCAGCAAGGGACAGCCCGGGGGCGAGCAGTTCTTC CASSKGQPGGEQFF